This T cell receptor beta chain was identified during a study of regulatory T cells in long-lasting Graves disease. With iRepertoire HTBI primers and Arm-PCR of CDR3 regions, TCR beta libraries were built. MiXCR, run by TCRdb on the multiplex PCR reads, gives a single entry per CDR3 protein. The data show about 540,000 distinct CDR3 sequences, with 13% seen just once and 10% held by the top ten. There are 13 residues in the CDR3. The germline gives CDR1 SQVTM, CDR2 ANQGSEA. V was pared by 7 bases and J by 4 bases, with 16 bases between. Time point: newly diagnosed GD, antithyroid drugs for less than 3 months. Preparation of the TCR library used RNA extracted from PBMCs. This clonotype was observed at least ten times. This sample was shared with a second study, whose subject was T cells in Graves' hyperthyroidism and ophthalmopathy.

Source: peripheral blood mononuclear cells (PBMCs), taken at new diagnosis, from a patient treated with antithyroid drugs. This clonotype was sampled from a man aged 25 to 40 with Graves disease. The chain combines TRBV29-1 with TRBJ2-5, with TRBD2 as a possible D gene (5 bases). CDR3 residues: CSAPSERAETQYF. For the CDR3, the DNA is TGCAGCGCCCCATCGGAGAGGGCAGAGACCCAGTACTTC.